These 12 T cell receptor beta chains originate from one sample sequenced in a study of cytomegalovirus exposure and HLA in healthy donors. The PCR used 60 Vbeta and 13 Jbeta primers. Assay used: immunoSEQ multiplex PCR; TCRdb lists only in-frame clones, some missing. The profile shows about 180,000 clones, about four fifths of them singletons. The sequenced sample was PBMCs. These receptors were obtained from a boy aged 2 to 10 in good health and CMV-seronegative.

J is TRBJ1-5 and V is TRBV6-1; D gene uncertain. V was cut by 2 bases and J by 1 base, with 9 bases left in between. The CDR3 has 15 amino acids. The germline V gene encodes CDR1 MNHNS and CDR2 SASEGT. CDR3 nucleotides: TGTGCCAGCAGTGAACGACGAGGGAGCAATCAGCCCCAGCATTTT. This gives the protein CASSERRGSNQPQHF.

The rearrangement uses TRBV11-2 and TRBJ1-5; no clear D. From germline, CDR1 is SGHAT and CDR2 FQNNGV. V dropped 1 base and J dropped 5 bases, with 6 bases sitting between them. CDR3 length equals 13 residues. CDR3 sequence: CASSLVGDQPQHF. The CDR3 DNA reads as TGTGCCAGCAGCTTAGTCGGGGATCAGCCCCAGCATTTT.

The chain couples TRBV30 to TRBJ1-1; perhaps TRBD1 as D (6 bases). V lost 6 bases, J lost 0 bases, and 11 bases lay in between. Germline V gene data show CDR1 as GTSNPN and CDR2 as SVGIG (reference sequence). The CDR3 totals 13 residues. The CDR3: CACRSGVNTEAFF. In DNA form, the CDR3 reads TGTGCCTGCCGATCAGGGGTGAACACTGAAGCTTTCTTT.

This clone has a single count. V is TRBV30 and J is TRBJ2-7; maybe TRBD1 (5 bases). The germline CDR1 and CDR2 sequences are GTSNPN and SVGIG (reference sequence). Trimming took 5 bases from V and 1 from J, leaving 9 bases between them. The CDR3 spans 12 residues. The CDR3 reads CAWSTVSYEQYF. CDR3 nucleotide sequence: TGTGCCTGGTCGACAGTTTCCTACGAGCAGTACTTC. Based on the CDR3 plus reference TRBV30 and TRBJ2-7, the full variable domain is SQTIHQWPATLVQPVGSPLSLECTVEGTSNPNLYWYRQAAGRGLQLLFYSVGIGQISSEVPQNLSASRPQDRQFILSSKKLLLSDSGFYLCAWSTVSYEQYFGPGTRLTVT.

The chain links TRBV5-1 to TRBJ2-1; 9 nucleotides align to TRBD2. V was clipped by 3 bases and J by 0 bases; unmatched bases: 13. The CDR3 is 19 amino acids. Germline V CDR1 and CDR2: SGHRS, YFSETQ. CDR3 protein: CASSSPLASGMHSYNEQFF. In DNA form, the CDR3 reads TGCGCCAGCAGCTCGCCCCTTGCTAGCGGGATGCACTCCTACAATGAGCAGTTCTTC.

The rearrangement links TRBV7-9 to TRBJ1-1; unclear D gene. The V and J ends lost 5 bases and 3 bases respectively, with 19 bases between them. The CDR3 consists of 16 residues. Germline assignment: CDR1 SEHNR and CDR2 FQNEAQ (reference sequence). The CDR3 nucleotides read TGTGCCAGCAGCCAATACCAAACACCCACCTACACTGAAGCTTTCTTT. It encodes CASSQYQTPTYTEAFF.

The chain recombines TRBV7-2 with TRBJ1-1; 7 bases agree with TRBD1. CDR1 is SGHTA and CDR2 is FQGNSA in the germline V gene. The V and J ends lost 8 bases and 3 bases, in that order; junction bases with no gene match: 9. CDR3 length: 14 amino acids. This CDR3 is CASGRYQGDTEAFF. The CDR3 DNA is TGTGCCAGCGGGCGATATCAGGGGGACACTGAAGCTTTCTTT.

V is TRBV28 and J is TRBJ2-5; D is uncertain. The germline CDR1 and CDR2 sequences are MDHEN and SYDVKM. The CDR3 contains 14 residues. The ends were cut back, 3 bases at V and 2 bases at J, with 10 bases in the middle. CDR3 loop: CASSFIGGQETQYF. The CDR3 bases are TGTGCCAGCAGTTTCATCGGCGGACAAGAGACCCAGTACTTC.

The chain uses TRBV7-8 and TRBJ1-1, with 10 positions matching TRBD1. The length of the CDR3 is 17 residues. V shed 3 bases, J shed 0 bases, and the junction held 7 bases outside the gene matches. CDR1 is SGHVS, CDR2 FQNEAQ, per germline. The CDR3 is CASSLEGTGVLNTEAFF. The CDR3 DNA reads TGTGCCAGCAGCTTGGAGGGGACAGGGGTATTGAACACTGAAGCTTTCTTT.

The rearrangement links TRBV7-2 to TRBJ1-1, with 8 bases aligning to TRBD1. The V and J ends lost 5 bases and 7 bases, in that order; junction bases with no gene match: 3. The CDR3 has 12 residues. The germline V gene has CDR1 SGHTA and CDR2 FQGNSA. The CDR3 loop is CASSIGQGEAFF. Here the CDR3 DNA reads TGTGCCAGCAGCATTGGACAGGGTGAAGCTTTCTTT.

This chain links TRBV2 with TRBJ1-1; no reliable D call. Germline loops: CDR1 SNHLY, CDR2 FYNNEI. The CDR3 runs 15 residues. Trimming pared 6 bases from V and 3 bases from J, leaving 17 bases between. The CDR3: CASRARLLRDTEAFF. CDR3 coding DNA: TGTGCCAGCAGGGCTCGCCTACTTCGGGACACTGAAGCTTTCTTT.

J is TRBJ2-7 and V is TRBV7-6; 8 bases are a match to TRBD2. In germline, CDR1 is SGHVS, CDR2 FNYEAQ. Trimming took 5 bases from V and 3 from J; bases not matched to a gene: 9. This CDR3 comprises 15 residues. CDR3 residues: CASSPDLAGHYEQYF. The CDR3 nucleotides read TGTGCCAGCAGCCCAGATTTAGCGGGACACTACGAGCAGTACTTC. Complete variable domain (other parts from reference TRBV7-6 and TRBJ2-7): GAGVSQSPRYKVTKRGQDVALRCDPISGHVSLYWYRQALGQGPEFLTYFNYEAQQDKSGLPNDRFSAERPEGSISTLTIQRTEQRDSAMYRCASSPDLAGHYEQYFGPGTRLTVT.